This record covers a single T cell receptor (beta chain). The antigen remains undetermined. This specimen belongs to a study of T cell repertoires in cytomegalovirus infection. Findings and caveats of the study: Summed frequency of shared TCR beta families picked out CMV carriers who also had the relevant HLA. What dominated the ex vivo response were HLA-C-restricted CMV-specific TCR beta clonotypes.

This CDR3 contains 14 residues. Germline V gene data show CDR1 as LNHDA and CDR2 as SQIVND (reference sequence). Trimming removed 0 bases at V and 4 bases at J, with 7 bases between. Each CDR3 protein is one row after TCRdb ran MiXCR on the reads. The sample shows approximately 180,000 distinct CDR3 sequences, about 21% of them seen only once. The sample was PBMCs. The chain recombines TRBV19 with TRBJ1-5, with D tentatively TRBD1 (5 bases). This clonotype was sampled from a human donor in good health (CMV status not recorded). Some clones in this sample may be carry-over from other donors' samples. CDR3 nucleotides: TGTGCCAGTAGTATAGAGGGGGGAAATCAGCCCCAGCATTTT. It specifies CASSIEGGNQPQHF.